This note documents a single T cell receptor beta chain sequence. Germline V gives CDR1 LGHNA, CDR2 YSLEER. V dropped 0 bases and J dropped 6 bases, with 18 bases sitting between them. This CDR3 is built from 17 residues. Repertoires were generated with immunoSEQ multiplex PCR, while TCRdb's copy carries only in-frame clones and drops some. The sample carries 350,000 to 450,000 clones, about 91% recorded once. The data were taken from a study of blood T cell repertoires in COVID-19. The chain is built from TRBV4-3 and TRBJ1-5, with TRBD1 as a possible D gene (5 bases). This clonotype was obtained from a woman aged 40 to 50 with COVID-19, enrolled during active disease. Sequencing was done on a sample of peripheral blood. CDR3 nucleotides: TGCGCCAGCAGCCAAGATACCACGGATGTGGGGCGTCAGCCCCAGCATTTT. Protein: CASSQDTTDVGRQPQHF.